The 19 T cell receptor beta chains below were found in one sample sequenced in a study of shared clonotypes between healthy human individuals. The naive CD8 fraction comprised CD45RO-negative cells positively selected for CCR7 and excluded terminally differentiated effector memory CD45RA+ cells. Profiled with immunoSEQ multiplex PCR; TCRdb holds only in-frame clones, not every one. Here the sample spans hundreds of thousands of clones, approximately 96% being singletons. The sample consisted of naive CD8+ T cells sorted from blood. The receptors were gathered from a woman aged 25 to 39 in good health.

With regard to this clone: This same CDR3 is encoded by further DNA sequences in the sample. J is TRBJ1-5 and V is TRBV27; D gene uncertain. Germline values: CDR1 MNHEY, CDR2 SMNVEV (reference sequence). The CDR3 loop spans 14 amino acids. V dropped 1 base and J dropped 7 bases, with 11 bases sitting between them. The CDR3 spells CASSLLGARQPQHF. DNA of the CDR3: TGTGCCAGCAGTTTATTGGGTGCGAGGCAGCCCCAGCATTTT.

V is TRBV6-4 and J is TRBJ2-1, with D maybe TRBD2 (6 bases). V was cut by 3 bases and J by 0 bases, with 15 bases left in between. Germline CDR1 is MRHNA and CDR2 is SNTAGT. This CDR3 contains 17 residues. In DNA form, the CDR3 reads TGTGCCAGCAGTGAATCCGGGACTTCCCGCTCCTACAATGAGCAGTTCTTC. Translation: CASSESGTSRSYNEQFF.

The chain's CDR3 is CASSSPYRSEQYF. CDR3 nucleotide sequence: TGTGCCAGCAGCTCGCCCTACAGGAGCGAGCAGTACTTC. The chain employs TRBV7-9 and TRBJ2-7, with D possibly TRBD1 on 5 matching bases. This CDR3 spans 13 amino acids. Germline assignment: CDR1 SEHNR and CDR2 FQNEAQ (reference sequence). The germline V and J ends were trimmed by 4 bases and 6 bases, with 13 bases remaining between them.

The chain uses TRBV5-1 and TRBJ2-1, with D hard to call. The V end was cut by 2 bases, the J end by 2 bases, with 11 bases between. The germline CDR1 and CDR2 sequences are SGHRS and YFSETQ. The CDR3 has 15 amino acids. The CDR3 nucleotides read TGCGCCAGCAGCTTAGGATGGGCAGCCTACAATGAGCAGTTCTTC. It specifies CASSLGWAAYNEQFF.

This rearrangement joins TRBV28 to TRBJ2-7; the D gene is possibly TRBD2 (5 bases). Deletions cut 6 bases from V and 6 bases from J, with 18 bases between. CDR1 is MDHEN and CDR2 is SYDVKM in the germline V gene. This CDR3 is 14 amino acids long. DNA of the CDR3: TGTGCCAGCAGGGACTCCGGACGCCCCGGCGAGCAGTACTTC. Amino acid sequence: CASRDSGRPGEQYF. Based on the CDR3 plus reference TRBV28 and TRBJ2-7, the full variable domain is DVKVTQSSRYLVKRTGEKVFLECVQDMDHENMFWYRQDPGLGLRLIYFSYDVKMKEKGDIPEGYSVSREKKERFSLILESASTNQTSMYLCASRDSGRPGEQYFGPGTRLTVT.

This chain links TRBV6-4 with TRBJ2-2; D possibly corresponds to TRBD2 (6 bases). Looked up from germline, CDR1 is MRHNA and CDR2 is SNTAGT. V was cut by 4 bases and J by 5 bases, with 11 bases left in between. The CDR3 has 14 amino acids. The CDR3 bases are TGTGCCAGCAGTGCCACCGGGAGTACCGGGGAGCTGTTTTTT. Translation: CASSATGSTGELFF.

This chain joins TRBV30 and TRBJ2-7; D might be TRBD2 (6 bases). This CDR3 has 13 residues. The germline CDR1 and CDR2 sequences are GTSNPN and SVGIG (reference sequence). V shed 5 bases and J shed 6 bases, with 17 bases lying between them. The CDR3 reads CAWDEGLSGEQYF. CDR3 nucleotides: TGTGCCTGGGACGAAGGACTATCAGGCGAGCAGTACTTC.

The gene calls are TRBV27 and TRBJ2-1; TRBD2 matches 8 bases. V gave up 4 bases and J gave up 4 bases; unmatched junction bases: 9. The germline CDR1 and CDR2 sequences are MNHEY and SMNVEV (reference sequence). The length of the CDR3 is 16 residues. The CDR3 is CASSWKGPSGYNEQFF. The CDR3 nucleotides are TGTGCCAGCAGTTGGAAAGGACCTAGCGGGTACAATGAGCAGTTCTTC.

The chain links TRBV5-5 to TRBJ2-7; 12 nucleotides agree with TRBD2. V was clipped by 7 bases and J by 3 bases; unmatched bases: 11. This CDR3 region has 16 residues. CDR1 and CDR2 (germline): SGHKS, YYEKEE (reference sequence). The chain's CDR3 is CASRLGQGLAGYEQYF. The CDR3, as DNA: TGTGCCAGCCGATTGGGCCAGGGACTAGCGGGCTACGAGCAGTACTTC.

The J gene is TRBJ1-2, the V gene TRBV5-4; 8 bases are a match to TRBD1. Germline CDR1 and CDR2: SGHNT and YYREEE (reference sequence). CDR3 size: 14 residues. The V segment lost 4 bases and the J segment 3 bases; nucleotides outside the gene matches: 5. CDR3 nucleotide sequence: TGTGCCAGCAGCGGCAGGGGGCCGGACTATGGCTACACCTTC. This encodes CASSGRGPDYGYTF.

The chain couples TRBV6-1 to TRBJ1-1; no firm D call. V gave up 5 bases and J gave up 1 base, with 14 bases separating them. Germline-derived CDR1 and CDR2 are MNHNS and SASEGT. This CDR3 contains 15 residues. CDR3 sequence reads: CASSLFSSKNTEAFF. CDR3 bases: TGTGCCAGCAGTCTTTTCTCGTCCAAGAACACTGAAGCTTTCTTT.

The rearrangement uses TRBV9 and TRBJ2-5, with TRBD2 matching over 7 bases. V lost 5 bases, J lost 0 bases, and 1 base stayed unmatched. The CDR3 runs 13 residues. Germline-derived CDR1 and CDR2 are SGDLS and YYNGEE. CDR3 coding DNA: TGTGCCAGCAGTAGCGGGTACCAAGAGACCCAGTACTTC. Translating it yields CASSSGYQETQYF.

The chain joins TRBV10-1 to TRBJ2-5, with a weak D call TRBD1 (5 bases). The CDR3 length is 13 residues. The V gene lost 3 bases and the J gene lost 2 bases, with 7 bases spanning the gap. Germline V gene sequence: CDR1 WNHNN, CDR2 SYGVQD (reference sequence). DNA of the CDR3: TGCGCCAGCAGTGACAGGGTTCAAGAGACCCAGTACTTC. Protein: CASSDRVQETQYF.

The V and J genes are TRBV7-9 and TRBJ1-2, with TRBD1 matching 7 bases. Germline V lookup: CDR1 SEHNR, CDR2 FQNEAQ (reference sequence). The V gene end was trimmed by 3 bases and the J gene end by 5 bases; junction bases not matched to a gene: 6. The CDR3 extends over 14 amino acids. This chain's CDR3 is CASSLGQPNYGYTF. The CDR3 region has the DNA TGTGCCAGCAGCTTGGGACAGCCGAATTATGGCTACACCTTC.

The DNA for the CDR3 is TGTGCCAGTATGGGGAGTTACACTGAAGCTTTCTTT. Translating gives CASMGSYTEAFF. V usage is TRBV19 and J usage is TRBJ1-1; D gene unclear. The V gene's germline CDR1 is LNHDA and CDR2 SQIVND (reference sequence). The CDR3 is 12 amino acids. The ends were cut back, 7 bases at V and 3 bases at J, with 9 bases in the middle.

CDR3 coding DNA: TGTGCCAGCAGCCAAGATCACGGCCTCTCCTACGAGCAGTACTTC. Protein sequence: CASSQDHGLSYEQYF. The genes are TRBV14 and TRBJ2-7; D not resolved. Germline V gene sequence: CDR1 SGHDN, CDR2 FVKESK. The length of the CDR3 is 15 residues. Between the trimmed V and J ends, which lost 0 bases and 0 bases, there was a span of 9 bases.

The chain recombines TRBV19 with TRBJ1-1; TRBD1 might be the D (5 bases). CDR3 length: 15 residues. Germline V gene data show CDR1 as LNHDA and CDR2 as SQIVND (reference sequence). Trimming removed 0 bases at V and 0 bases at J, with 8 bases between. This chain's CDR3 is CASSIEEGMNTEAFF. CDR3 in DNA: TGTGCCAGTAGTATAGAGGAGGGGATGAACACTGAAGCTTTCTTT.

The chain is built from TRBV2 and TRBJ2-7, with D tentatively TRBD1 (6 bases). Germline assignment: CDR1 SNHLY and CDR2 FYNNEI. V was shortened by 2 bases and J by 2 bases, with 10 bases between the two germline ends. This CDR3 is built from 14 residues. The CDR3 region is CASSETGKTYEQYF. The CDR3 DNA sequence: TGTGCCAGCAGTGAAACAGGGAAAACCTACGAGCAGTACTTC.

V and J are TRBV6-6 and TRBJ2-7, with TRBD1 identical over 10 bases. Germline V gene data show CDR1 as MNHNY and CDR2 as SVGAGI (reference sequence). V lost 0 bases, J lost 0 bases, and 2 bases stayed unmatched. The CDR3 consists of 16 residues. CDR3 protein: CASSYSGQGYSYEQYF. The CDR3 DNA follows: TGTGCCAGCAGTTACTCGGGACAGGGGTACTCCTACGAGCAGTACTTC.